The text below deals with one T cell receptor (beta chain). There are 15 residues in the CDR3. V gave up 1 base and J gave up 4 bases, with 11 bases separating them. Germline lookup yields CDR1 KGHSH and CDR2 LQKENI. This sample is part of a study of blood T cell repertoires in COVID-19. Sequencing was performed with immunoSEQ multiplex PCR; in TCRdb, only in-frame clones are kept and a portion is missing. The sample records around 99,000 clones, about 78% being singletons. The clonotype comes from a human donor in a cohort sampled during active or convalescent COVID-19. The V gene is TRBV18, the J gene TRBJ2-1, with a weak D call TRBD1 (5 bases). The sequenced sample consisted of peripheral blood. CDR3 in amino acids: CASSPRRAIYNEQFF. CDR3 coding DNA: TGTGCCAGCTCACCACGCAGGGCGATATACAATGAGCAGTTCTTC.